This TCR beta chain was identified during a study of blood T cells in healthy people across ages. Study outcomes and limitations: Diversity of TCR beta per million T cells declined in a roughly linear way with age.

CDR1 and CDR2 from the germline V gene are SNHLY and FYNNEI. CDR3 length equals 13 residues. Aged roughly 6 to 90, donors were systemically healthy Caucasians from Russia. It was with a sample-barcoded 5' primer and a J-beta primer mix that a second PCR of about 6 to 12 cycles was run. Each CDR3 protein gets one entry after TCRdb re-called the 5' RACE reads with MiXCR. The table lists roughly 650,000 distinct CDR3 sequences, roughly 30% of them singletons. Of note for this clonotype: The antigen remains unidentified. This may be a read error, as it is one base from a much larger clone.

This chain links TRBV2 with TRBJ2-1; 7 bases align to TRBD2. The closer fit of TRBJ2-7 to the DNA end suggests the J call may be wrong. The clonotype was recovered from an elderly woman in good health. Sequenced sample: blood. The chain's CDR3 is CASRGRGRDEQYF. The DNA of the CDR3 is TGTGCCAGCAGGGGGCGGGGGAGGGATGAGCAGTACTTC.